What follows is one T cell receptor (beta chain) and its context. Germline loops: CDR1 SGHRS, CDR2 YFSETQ. V lost 4 bases, J lost 3 bases, and 14 bases lay in between. The CDR3 contains 14 residues. The sample is drawn from a study of blood T cell repertoires in COVID-19. The overall study: Donors in the United States, Italy and Spain gave samples during acute or convalescent COVID-19.

Source study methods: Reference gene primer amplification gave estimated nucleated cell counts. The repertoire was sequenced with immunoSEQ multiplex PCR; TCRdb's copy has only in-frame clones and lacks some. The V and J calls and clone size were taken over from that table, and D and trimming were inferred from the DNA. The sample carries around 370,000 clones, around 87% recorded once. This chain links TRBV5-1 with TRBJ2-7; D perhaps matches TRBD1 (5 bases). The TCR sequence derives from a man aged 18 to 30 with active or convalescent COVID-19. Specimen: peripheral blood. The CDR3 DNA follows: TGCGCCAGCAGCCCAGCAGGGAAGTACTACGAGCAGTACTTC. It specifies CASSPAGKYYEQYF.